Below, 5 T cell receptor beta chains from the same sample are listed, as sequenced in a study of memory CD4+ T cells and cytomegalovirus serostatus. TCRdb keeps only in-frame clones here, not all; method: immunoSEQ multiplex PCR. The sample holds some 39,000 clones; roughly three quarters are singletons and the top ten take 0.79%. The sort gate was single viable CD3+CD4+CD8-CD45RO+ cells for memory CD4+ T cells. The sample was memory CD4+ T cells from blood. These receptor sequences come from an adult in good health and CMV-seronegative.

CDR3 residues: CASSPPGLDGAEAFF. The CDR3 DNA follows: TGTGCCAGCAGCCCCCCGGGATTGGATGGGGCTGAAGCTTTCTTT. This sequence joins TRBV6-5 and TRBJ1-1; no clear D gene. Trimming removed 6 bases at V and 6 bases at J, with 20 bases between. Per germline, CDR1 MNHEY and CDR2 SVGAGI. There are 15 residues in the CDR3.

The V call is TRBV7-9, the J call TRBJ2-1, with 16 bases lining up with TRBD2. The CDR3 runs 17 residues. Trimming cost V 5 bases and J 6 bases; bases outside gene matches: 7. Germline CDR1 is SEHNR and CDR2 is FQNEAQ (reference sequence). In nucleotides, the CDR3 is TGTGCCAGCAGCCCCCCGGGACTAGCGGGGGGGCGCAATGAGCAGTTCTTC. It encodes CASSPPGLAGGRNEQFF.

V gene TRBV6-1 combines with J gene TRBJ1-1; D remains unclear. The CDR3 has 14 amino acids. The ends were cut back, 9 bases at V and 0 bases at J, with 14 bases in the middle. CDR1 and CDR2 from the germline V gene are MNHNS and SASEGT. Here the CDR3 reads CASTVTTLNTEAFF. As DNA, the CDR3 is TGTGCCAGTACGGTCACGACCCTGAACACTGAAGCTTTCTTT.

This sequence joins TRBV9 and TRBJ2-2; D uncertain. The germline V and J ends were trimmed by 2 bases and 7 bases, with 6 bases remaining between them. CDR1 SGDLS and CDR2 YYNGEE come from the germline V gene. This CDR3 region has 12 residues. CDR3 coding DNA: TGTGCCAGCAGCGTCCAAGGCGGGGAGCTGTTTTTT. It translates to CASSVQGGELFF.

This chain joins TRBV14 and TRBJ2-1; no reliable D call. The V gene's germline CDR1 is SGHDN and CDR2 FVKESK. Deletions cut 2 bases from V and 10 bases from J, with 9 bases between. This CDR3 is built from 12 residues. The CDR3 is CASSQLGREQFF. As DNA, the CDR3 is TGTGCCAGCAGCCAACTGGGTAGAGAGCAGTTCTTC.